The subject of this entry is one T cell receptor beta chain. What it binds is unknown. An end of the junction differs from the germline gene, which may be a read error. This sample stems from a study of identical twins. General study findings and limits: For out-of-frame beta sequences, excess twin sharing was weaker. Modelling approaches yielded underestimates of out-of-frame TCR alpha sharing between monozygotic twins. Cross-sectional statistical analysis, not tracking of the same donors, underpinned the conclusions. Fewer insertions marked abundant cord blood beta clonotypes; young adult naive trended weakly, memory not at all.

Using its own MiXCR run on the 5' RACE reads, TCRdb lists one record per CDR3 protein. The table has hundreds of thousands of distinct CDR3 sequences, approximately 6.1% seen once. The CDR3 loop spans 11 amino acids. Germline values: CDR1 MDHEN, CDR2 SYDVKM. The sequencing sample was made of naive T cells sorted from blood. The chain uses TRBV28 and TRBJ2-5, with D perhaps TRBD1 (5 bases). The clonotype originates from a man aged 18 to 30 in good health. CDR3 protein: CTSRGRETQYF. The CDR3 bases are TGTACCAGTAGGGGCCGGGAGACCCAGTACTTC.